The clone carrying this T cell receptor beta chain has a single count. This record belongs to a study of cytomegalovirus exposure and HLA in healthy donors. PCR was performed using 60 Vbeta and 13 Jbeta primers. The data were produced by immunoSEQ multiplex PCR, yet TCRdb's version contains in-frame clones alone and is incomplete. The sample holds around 130,000 clones, about 76% seen once. After removal of 3 bases from V and 4 bases from J, the junction contained 5 bases not matched to a gene. Germline V gene lookup returns CDR1 PRHDT and CDR2 FYEKMQ (reference sequence). The CDR3 has 16 amino acids.

The sequence came from a woman aged 40-49 years in good health and CMV-seronegative. The rearrangement joins TRBV13 to TRBJ2-1, with TRBD1 identical over 11 bases. Source material: PBMCs. In DNA, the CDR3 is TGTGCCAGCAGCTTTACCGGGACAGGGGGTTACAATGAGCAGTTCTTC. Amino acid sequence: CASSFTGTGGYNEQFF.